This TCR beta chain emerged from a study of control samples from healthy donors and cancer patients. This CDR3 has 16 residues. Germline values: CDR1 MNHNS, CDR2 SASEGT. V was clipped by 2 bases and J by 2 bases, with 15 bases between them. The assay was immunoSEQ multiplex PCR, and TCRdb's table has in-frame clones only and misses some. The sample has 85,000 to 90,000 clones, 85% to 90% seen once. Sequenced: PBMCs. The chain carries TRBV6-1 and TRBJ1-2; D gene unclear. The receptor comes from a woman aged 45-65 years with colorectal cancer. The CDR3 nucleotides are TGTGCCAGCAGTGAATGGGGTTGGCCGCAAAACTATGGCTACACCTTC. Protein product: CASSEWGWPQNYGYTF.